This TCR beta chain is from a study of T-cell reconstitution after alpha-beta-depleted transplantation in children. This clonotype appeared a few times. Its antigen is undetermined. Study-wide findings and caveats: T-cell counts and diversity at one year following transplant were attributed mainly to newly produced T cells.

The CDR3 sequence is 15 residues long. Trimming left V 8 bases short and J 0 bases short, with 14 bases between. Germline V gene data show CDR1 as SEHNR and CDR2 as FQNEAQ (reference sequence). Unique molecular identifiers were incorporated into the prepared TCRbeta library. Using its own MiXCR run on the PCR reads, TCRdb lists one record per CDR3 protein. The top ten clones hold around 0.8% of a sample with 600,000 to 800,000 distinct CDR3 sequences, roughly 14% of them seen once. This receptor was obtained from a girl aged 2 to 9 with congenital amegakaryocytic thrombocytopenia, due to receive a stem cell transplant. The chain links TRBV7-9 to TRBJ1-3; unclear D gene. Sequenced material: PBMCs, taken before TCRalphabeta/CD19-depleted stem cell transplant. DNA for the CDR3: TGTGCCAGCGTAGGTATGACGGACTCTGGAAACACCATATATTTT. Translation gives CASVGMTDSGNTIYF.